This T cell receptor (beta chain) was found in a study of blood T cell repertoires in COVID-19. The assay was immunoSEQ multiplex PCR, and TCRdb's table has in-frame clones only and misses some. The profile covers 350,000 to 500,000 clones, with 70% to 90% appearing a single time and 1.4% to 1.5% taken by the ten largest. J gave up 3 bases and V 0 bases, and 5 bases lay outside the gene matches. The CDR3 is 16 residues long. Germline CDR1 reads SGHKS; CDR2 reads YYEKEE (reference sequence). This clone was counted once. This clonotype was sampled from a woman aged 18-29 years who had been exposed to COVID-19. Sequenced material: PBMCs or T cells enriched from blood (not recorded which). This chain uses TRBV5-5 with TRBJ2-7, with TRBD1 matching 11 bases. As DNA, the CDR3 is TGTGCCAGCAGCTTGGTAGGGACAGGGGGTGTCTACGAGCAGTACTTC. It translates to CASSLVGTGGVYEQYF.